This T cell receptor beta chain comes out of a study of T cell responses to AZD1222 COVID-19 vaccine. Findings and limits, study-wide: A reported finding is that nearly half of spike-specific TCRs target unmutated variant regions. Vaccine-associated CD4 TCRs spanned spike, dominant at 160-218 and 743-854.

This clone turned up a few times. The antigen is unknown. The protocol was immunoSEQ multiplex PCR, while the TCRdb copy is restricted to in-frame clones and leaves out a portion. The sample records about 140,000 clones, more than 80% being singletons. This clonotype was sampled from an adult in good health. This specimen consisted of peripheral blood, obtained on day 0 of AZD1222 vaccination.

The CDR3 region has the DNA TGCGCCAGCAGCGCGGGACTAGATCGGGAGCTGTTTTTT. Translated, it gives CASSAGLDRELFF. The rearrangement links TRBV5-1 to TRBJ2-2; 8 bases align to TRBD2. Per the germline V gene, CDR1 is SGHRS and CDR2 is YFSETQ. This CDR3 has 13 amino acids. V was pared by 4 bases and J by 9 bases, with 5 bases of the junction left unmatched.